This T cell receptor beta chain was found in a study of a mutant IDH1 vaccine in newly diagnosed glioma. Study details: The vaccination schedule gave patients eight doses in weeks 1, 3, 5, 7, 11, 15, 19 and 23.

In regard to this clone: Its antigen is unknown.

Sequenced by immunoSEQ multiplex PCR; TCRdb stores in-frame clones only, minus some. The table records 23,000 or so clones, 70% to 80% of them present only once. V trimming: 0 bases; J trimming: 4 bases; junction bases outside the gene matches: 3. This CDR3 is built from 16 residues. Per the germline V gene, CDR1 is SGHDT and CDR2 is YYEEEE. As for time point: week 11, during vaccination. Vaccination used 300 ug of mutant IDH1 20-mer peptide per dose, with topical imiquimod. New WHO grade 3 or 4 astrocytomas that were IDH1-mutant and ATRX-lost had been found in donors. The gene calls are TRBV5-6 and TRBJ2-1, with 11 bases aligning to TRBD2. Sequencing was performed on PBMCs, taken from a glioma patient whose treatment included an IDH1 peptide vaccine. This TCR was sampled from a man aged 35 to 55 with glioma. CDR3 sequence (DNA): TGTGCCAGCAGCTTGGTAGGGACTAGCGGATACAATGAGCAGTTCTTC. Translating it yields CASSLVGTSGYNEQFF.